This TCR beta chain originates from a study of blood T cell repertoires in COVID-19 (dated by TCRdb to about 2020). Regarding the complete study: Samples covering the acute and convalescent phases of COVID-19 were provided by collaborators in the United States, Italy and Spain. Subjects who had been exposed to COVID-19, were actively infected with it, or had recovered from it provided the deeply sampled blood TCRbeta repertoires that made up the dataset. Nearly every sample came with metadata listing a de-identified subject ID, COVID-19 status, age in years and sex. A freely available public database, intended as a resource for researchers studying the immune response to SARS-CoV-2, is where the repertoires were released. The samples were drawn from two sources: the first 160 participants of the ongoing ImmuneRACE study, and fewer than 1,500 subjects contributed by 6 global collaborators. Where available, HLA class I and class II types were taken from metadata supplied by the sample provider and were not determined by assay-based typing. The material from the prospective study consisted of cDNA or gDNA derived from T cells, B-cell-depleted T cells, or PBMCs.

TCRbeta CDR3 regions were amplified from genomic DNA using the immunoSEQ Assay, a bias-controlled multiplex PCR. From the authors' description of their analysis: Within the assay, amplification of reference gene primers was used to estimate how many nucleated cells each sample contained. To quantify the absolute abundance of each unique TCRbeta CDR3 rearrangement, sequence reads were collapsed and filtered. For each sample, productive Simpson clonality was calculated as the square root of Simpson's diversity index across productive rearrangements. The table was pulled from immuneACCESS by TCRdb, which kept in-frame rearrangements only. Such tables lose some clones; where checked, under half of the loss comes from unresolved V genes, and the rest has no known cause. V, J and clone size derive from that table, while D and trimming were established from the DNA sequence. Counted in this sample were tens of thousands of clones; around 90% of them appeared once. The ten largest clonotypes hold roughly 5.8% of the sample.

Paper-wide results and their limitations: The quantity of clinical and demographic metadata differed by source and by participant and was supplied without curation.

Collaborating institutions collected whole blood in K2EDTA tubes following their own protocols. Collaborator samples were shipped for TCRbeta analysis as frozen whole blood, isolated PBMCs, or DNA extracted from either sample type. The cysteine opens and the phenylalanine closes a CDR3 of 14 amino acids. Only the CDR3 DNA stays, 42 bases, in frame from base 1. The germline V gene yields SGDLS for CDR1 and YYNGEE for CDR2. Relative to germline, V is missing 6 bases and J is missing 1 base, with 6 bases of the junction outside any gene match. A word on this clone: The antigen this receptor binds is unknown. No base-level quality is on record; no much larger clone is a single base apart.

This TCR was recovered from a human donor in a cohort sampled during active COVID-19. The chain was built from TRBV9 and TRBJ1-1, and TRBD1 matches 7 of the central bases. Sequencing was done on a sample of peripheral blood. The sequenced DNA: TGTGCCAGCAATAGGGACAGTGGGAACACTGAAGCTTTCTTT. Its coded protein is CASNRDSGNTEAFF.